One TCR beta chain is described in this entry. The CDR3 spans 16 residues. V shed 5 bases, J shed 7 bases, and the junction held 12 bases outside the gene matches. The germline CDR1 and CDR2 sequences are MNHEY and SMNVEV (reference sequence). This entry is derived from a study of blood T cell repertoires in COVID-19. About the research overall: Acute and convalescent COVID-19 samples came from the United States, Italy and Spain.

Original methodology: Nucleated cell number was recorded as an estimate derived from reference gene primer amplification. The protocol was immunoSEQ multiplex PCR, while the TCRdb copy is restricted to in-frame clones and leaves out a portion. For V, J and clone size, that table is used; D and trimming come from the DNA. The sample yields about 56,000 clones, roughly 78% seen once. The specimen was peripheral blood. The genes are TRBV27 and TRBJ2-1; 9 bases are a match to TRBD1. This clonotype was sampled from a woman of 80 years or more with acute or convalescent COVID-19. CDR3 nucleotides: TGTGCCAGCAGTCCTCAGGAACGGACAGGGGTAAATGAGCAGTTCTTC. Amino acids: CASSPQERTGVNEQFF.